A single sample is the source of the 10 T cell receptor beta chains below, sequenced in a study of beta chain features in type 1 diabetes. Study-wide points: Within each of all four CD4+ subsets, Type 1 diabetes patients had TCRB CDR3s that were moderately but significantly shorter.

For these TCRs, the target antigens are not known. Of the isolated RNA, all was reverse transcribed, and so the sequenced material was expressed TCRB transcripts. Sequencing was performed with immunoSEQ multiplex PCR; in TCRdb, only in-frame clones are kept and a portion is missing. In the table there are roughly 400,000 clones, 8% to 10% of which are singletons. Source material: central memory CD4+ T cells from blood. These receptors originate from a man younger than 45 with type 1 diabetes.

This clone has a count of ten or more. This chain joins TRBV27 and TRBJ1-2; perhaps TRBD1 as D (5 bases). This CDR3 has 16 residues. The germline V and J ends were trimmed by 8 bases and 13 bases, with 32 bases remaining between them. CDR1 MNHEY and CDR2 SMNVEV come from the germline V gene (reference sequence). The CDR3 protein is CASGLPLGRELSGATF. DNA for the CDR3: TGTGCCAGCGGGCTCCCCCTAGGAAGGGAACTCTCTGGGGCCACCTTC.

This clone was picked up a small number of times. The chain recombines TRBV6-1 with TRBJ1-4, with 8 bases that match TRBD1. The CDR3 extends over 18 amino acids. V lost 1 base to trimming and J lost 7 bases; unmatched junction nucleotides: 14. The V gene's germline CDR1 is MNHNS and CDR2 SASEGT. The CDR3 is CASSEELGQGYYAEKLFF. CDR3 nucleotide sequence: TGTGCCAGCAGTGAAGAGTTAGGACAGGGTTATTATGCTGAAAAACTGTTTTTT.

J is TRBJ2-5 and V is TRBV29-1, with no clear D. The V gene's germline CDR1 is SQVTM and CDR2 ANQGSEA. V was pared by 0 bases and J by 5 bases, with 13 bases between. The CDR3 spans 14 residues. The CDR3 coding sequence is TGCAGCGTTGAAGATAAAGGTCCCGGGGAGACCCAGTACTTC. This sequence encodes CSVEDKGPGETQYF.

This chain uses TRBV7-8 with TRBJ1-2; perhaps TRBD1 as D (6 bases). The CDR3 consists of 17 residues. The V gene lost 11 bases and the J gene lost 3 bases, with 28 bases spanning the gap. Per the germline V gene, CDR1 is SGHVS and CDR2 is FQNEAQ. Written as DNA, the CDR3 is TGTGCCTGCCGACCACTCGGGGGGGGGCGAGTGCACTATGGCTACACCTTC. It codes for CACRPLGGGRVHYGYTF.

The chain employs TRBV28 and TRBJ2-1; TRBD1 matches 12 bases. From germline, CDR1 is MDHEN and CDR2 SYDVKM. The CDR3 consists of 14 residues. Germline trimming cut 1 base from V and 13 bases from J; bases unmatched to any gene: 5. The DNA for the CDR3 is TGTGCCAGCAGTTTATCCGGGACAGGGGGCTTCCAGTTCTTC. Amino acid sequence: CASSLSGTGGFQFF.

This clone was seen a few times. V gene TRBV25-1 combines with J gene TRBJ1-2, with 8 bases matching TRBD1. The V and J ends lost 3 bases and 4 bases, in that order; junction bases with no gene match: 4. This CDR3 spans 14 amino acids. In germline, CDR1 is MGHDK, CDR2 SYGVNS. The DNA of the CDR3 is TGTGCCAGCAGTGATCAGGGGGCGGGCTATGGCTACACCTTC. Translating gives CASSDQGAGYGYTF.

In its sample, this clone was seen a few times. The chain has TRBV18 and TRBJ1-1, with D hard to call. Trimming took 3 bases from V and 7 from J, leaving 9 bases between them. This CDR3 has 12 amino acids. From germline, CDR1 is KGHSH and CDR2 LQKENI. CDR3 amino acids: CASSPSGDEAFF. The CDR3 DNA sequence: TGTGCCAGCTCACCTTCGGGAGATGAAGCTTTCTTT.

The rearrangement uses TRBV7-9 and TRBJ1-2; 7 bases agree with TRBD1. Looked up from germline, CDR1 is SEHNR and CDR2 is FQNEAQ (reference sequence). Trimming removed 1 base from V and 3 bases from J; junction bases left unmatched: 5. The CDR3 contains 15 residues. The CDR3 protein is CASSLDEGTDYGYTF. The CDR3 nucleotides read TGTGCCAGCAGCTTAGACGAAGGGACAGACTATGGCTACACCTTC.

This rearrangement joins TRBV2 to TRBJ2-3, with D maybe TRBD1 (6 bases). CDR3 length: 15 amino acids. Trimming took 2 bases from V and 2 from J, leaving 11 bases between them. CDR1 and CDR2 from the germline V gene are SNHLY and FYNNEI. The DNA of the CDR3 is TGTGCCAGCAGTGAACTCCTGGGGGCCACAGATACGCAGTATTTT. Translation: CASSELLGATDTQYF.

This clone was seen a handful of times. V and J are TRBV2 and TRBJ2-5; D tentatively fits TRBD1 or TRBD2 (5 bases each). V was trimmed by 6 bases and J by 5 bases, leaving 10 bases between them. The CDR3 runs to 12 residues. In germline, CDR1 is SNHLY, CDR2 FYNNEI. The DNA for the CDR3 is TGTGCCAGCAGACGGGGCGGGGAGACCCAGTACTTC. This translates into CASRRGGETQYF.